The next 8 T cell receptor beta chains were all read from a single sample in a study of blood T cells in healthy people across ages. A sample-barcoded 5' primer and a J-beta primer mix were used in a second PCR of about 6 to 12 cycles. TCRdb re-derived calls from the 5' RACE reads in MiXCR, one entry per CDR3 protein. The sample has roughly 800,000 distinct CDR3 sequences, more than 45% seen once. Sequenced input: blood. These receptor sequences come from a man aged 25 to 45 in good health.

The chain carries TRBV3-1 and TRBJ1-2; D gene unclear. Germline V lookup: CDR1 LGHDT, CDR2 YNNKEL (reference sequence). The CDR3 totals 13 residues. V was trimmed by 0 bases and J by 7 bases, leaving 9 bases between them. CDR3 DNA sequence: TGTGCCAGCAGCCAAGAGTGGGCGAGTGGCTACACCTTC. Amino acid sequence: CASSQEWASGYTF.

V and J are TRBV7-2 and TRBJ2-3; the match to TRBD2 covers 8 bases. With V trimmed by 7 bases and J by 7 bases, 13 bases remained unmatched. CDR1 SGHTA and CDR2 FQGNSA come from the germline V gene. This CDR3 region has 15 residues. CDR3 bases: TGTGCCAGCACTCTCCAGGCGGGAGGTGCATATACGCAGTATTTT. This translates into CASTLQAGGAYTQYF.

The gene calls are TRBV7-3 and TRBJ2-1; 9 bases agree with TRBD1. Germline-derived CDR1 and CDR2 are SGHTA and FQGTGA. The CDR3 runs 15 residues. Trimming removed 4 bases from V and 2 bases from J; junction bases left unmatched: 3. The CDR3 region is CASSYTGGTYNEQFF. The DNA for the CDR3 is TGTGCCAGCAGCTACACAGGGGGCACCTACAATGAGCAGTTCTTC. The full variable domain, rest sourced from reference TRBV7-3 and TRBJ2-1, is GAGVSQTPSNKVTEKGKYVELRCDPISGHTALYWYRQSLGQGPEFLIYFQGTGAADDSGLPNDRFFAVRPEGSVSTLKIQRTERGDSAVYLCASSYTGGTYNEQFFGPGTRLTVL.

A word on this clonotype: A read error may explain this, as a much larger clone is one base away. The genes are TRBV7-2 and TRBJ2-5, with D possibly TRBD2 on 6 matching bases. CDR1 and CDR2 from the germline V gene are SGHTA and FQGNSA. CDR3 length: 13 amino acids. The CDR3 DNA is TGTGCCGGCAGTTCAGCGGGCCAAGAGACCCAGTACTTC. Its protein product is CAGSSAGQETQYF.

V gene TRBV6-1 combines with J gene TRBJ1-2; unclear D gene. The CDR3 runs to 13 residues. Between the trimmed V and J ends, which lost 7 bases and 5 bases, there was a span of 14 bases. Germline CDR1 MNHNS, CDR2 SASEGT. CDR3 DNA: TGTGCCAGCACCACGGACGGACTTTATGGCTACACCTTC. This codes for CASTTDGLYGYTF.

This clonotype was seen a handful of times. The CDR3 DNA reads TGTGCCAGCAGCGTGTCCGAAGGCAAGACCTACGAGCAGTACTTC. Protein: CASSVSEGKTYEQYF. The chain uses TRBV9 and TRBJ2-7; D remains unclear. The V gene lost 2 bases and the J gene lost 2 bases, with 14 bases spanning the gap. The CDR3 covers 15 residues. Germline-derived CDR1 and CDR2 are SGDLS and YYNGEE.

This chain links TRBV6-2 or TRBV6-3 with TRBJ2-3, with 8 nucleotides matching TRBD2. Germline V gene data show CDR1 as MNHEY and CDR2 as SVGEGT. The CDR3 runs 13 residues. V was clipped by 8 bases and J by 6 bases; unmatched bases: 7. The CDR3 here is CASGTRMTDTQYF. In DNA, the CDR3 is TGTGCCAGCGGGACTAGAATGACGGATACGCAGTATTTT.

The table lists this clonotype with a few counts. The rearrangement joins TRBV20-1 to TRBJ2-7; no firm D call. Germline CDR1 DFQATT, CDR2 SNEGSKA (reference sequence). Trimming shortened V by 0 bases and J by 0 bases, and 6 bases separated the two germline ends. The CDR3 totals 13 residues. The CDR3 sequence is CSARDGDSYEQYF. DNA for the CDR3: TGCAGTGCTAGAGATGGAGACTCCTACGAGCAGTACTTC.